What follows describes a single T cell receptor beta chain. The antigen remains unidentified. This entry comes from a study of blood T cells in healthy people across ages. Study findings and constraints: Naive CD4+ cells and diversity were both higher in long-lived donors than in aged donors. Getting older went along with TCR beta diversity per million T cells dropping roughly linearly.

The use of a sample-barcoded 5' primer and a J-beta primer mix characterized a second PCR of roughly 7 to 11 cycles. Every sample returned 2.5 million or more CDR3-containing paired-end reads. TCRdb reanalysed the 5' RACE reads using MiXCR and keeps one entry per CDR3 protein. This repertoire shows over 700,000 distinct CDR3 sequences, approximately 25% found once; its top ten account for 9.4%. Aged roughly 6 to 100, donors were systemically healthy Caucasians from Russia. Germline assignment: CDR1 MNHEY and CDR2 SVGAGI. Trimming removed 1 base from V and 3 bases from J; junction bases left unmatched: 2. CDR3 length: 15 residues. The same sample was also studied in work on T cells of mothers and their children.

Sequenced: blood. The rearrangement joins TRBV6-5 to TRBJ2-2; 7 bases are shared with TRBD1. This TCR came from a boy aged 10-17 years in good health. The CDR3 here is CASSYFTGDTGELFF. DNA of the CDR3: TGTGCCAGCAGTTACTTCACAGGGGACACCGGGGAGCTGTTTTTT.